A selection of T cell receptor beta chains follows, all from one sample in a study of spatial heterogeneity in lung cancer. In TCRdb, the 5' RACE reads were re-called with MiXCR into one record per CDR3 protein. The sample includes 8,000 to 10,000 distinct CDR3 sequences, roughly 13% of them seen just once. This material consisted of lung tumor tissue, taken at surgery. The receptors were gathered from a male donor with early-stage non-small cell lung cancer. CDR3s include the opening cysteine and the closing phenylalanine or tryptophan. D genes are given only for firm matches. Size values are once, few and many counts, or a class for expanded clones, and some rows have none.

>TRBJ1-1|TRBV20-1|medium-sized|-
TGCAGTGTCCCACGTGGTTCTTGGACTGAAGCTTTCTTT
CSVPRGSWTEAFF
>TRBJ2-3|TRBV20-1|-|TRBD2
TGCAGTGCTAGAGGCGGGGGGGCGGCGGCAGATACACAGTATTTT
CSARGGGAAADTQYF
>TRBJ2-3|TRBV6-1|many|TRBD1
TGTGCCAGCAGTGGGATGACAGGGGGAACAGATACGCAGTATTTT
CASSGMTGGTDTQYF
>TRBJ2-5|TRBV6-5|many|TRBD2
TGTGCCAGCAGTTACTCGGGACTAGCGGCCCTCCAAGAGACCCAGTACTTC
CASSYSGLAALQETQYF
>TRBJ2-1|TRBV7-8|many|TRBD2
TGTGCCAGCAGCCGAAAGACTAGCGGGAGTAACAATGAGCAGTTCTTC
CASSRKTSGSNNEQFF
>TRBJ2-7|TRBV4-3|medium-sized|-
TGCGCCAGCAGCCAAGGGACAGACTACGAGCAGTACTTC
CASSQGTDYEQYF
>TRBJ1-6|TRBV12-3/TRBV12-4|many|-
TGTGCCAGCAGTTTAACCATTAATTCACCCCTCCACTTT
CASSLTINSPLHF
>TRBJ2-7|TRBV9|-|-
TGTGCCAGCAGCGTAGGAGGGGACTCAAGCTCCTACGAGCAGTACTTC
CASSVGGDSSSYEQYF
>TRBJ2-2|TRBV6-5|many|-
TGTGCCAGCAGTCAATACACCGGGGAGCTGTTTTTT
CASSQYTGELFF
>TRBJ2-1|TRBV5-1|many|-
TGCGCCAGCAGCTTGGAAATACTCCATGAGCAGTTCTTC
CASSLEILHEQFF
>TRBJ2-7|TRBV4-2|many|-
TGTGCCAGCAGCCAAGATTACGGGGAGCCCTCCTACGAGCAGTACTTC
CASSQDYGEPSYEQYF
>TRBJ2-7|TRBV20-1|many|-
TGCAGTGCTAGAGATTGGGCGTCGACAGGAACCTACGAGCAGTACTTC
CSARDWASTGTYEQYF
>TRBJ1-2|TRBV27|medium-sized|-
TGTGCCAGCAGTTATCGGCAGGGGACTTATGGCTACACCTTC
CASSYRQGTYGYTF
>TRBJ1-5|TRBV5-1|many|-
TGCGCCAGCAGCCAAGGGACGGAAAGCAATCAGCCCCAGCATTTT
CASSQGTESNQPQHF
>TRBJ2-4|TRBV2|few|-
TGTGCCAGCAAGGGCTTAGCCAAAAACATTCAGTACTTC
CASKGLAKNIQYF
>TRBJ1-1|TRBV7-2|many|TRBD1
TGTGCCAGCAGCCGACAGGGTAACACTGAAGCTTTCTTT
CASSRQGNTEAFF
>TRBJ2-6|TRBV9|many|-
TGTGCCAGCAGCTTAGGAGGTGCCTCTGGGGCCAACGTCCTGACTTTC
CASSLGGASGANVLTF
>TRBJ2-5|TRBV6-2/TRBV6-3|many|TRBD2
TGTGCCAGCAGCACATCACTCACTAGCGCCCAAGAGACCCAGTACTTC
CASSTSLTSAQETQYF
>TRBJ2-2|TRBV6-2/TRBV6-3|many|-
TGTGCCAGCAGTTCCCCGGACGAGGCGTTTGGAACCGGGGAGCTGTTTTTT
CASSSPDEAFGTGELFF
>TRBJ2-7|TRBV20-1|many|-
TGCAGTGCTAAAGACCCCGGTTCCCCCTCCTACGAGCAGTACTTC
CSAKDPGSPSYEQYF
>TRBJ1-1|TRBV12-3/TRBV12-4|-|-
TGTGCCAGCAGTCCAGGCGGATACACTGAAGCTTTCTTT
CASSPGGYTEAFF
>TRBJ1-5|TRBV12-3/TRBV12-4|-|-
TGTGCCAGCAGGACGGACGGAAATCAGCCCCAGCATTTT
CASRTDGNQPQHF
>TRBJ2-1|TRBV5-1|few|TRBD2
TGCGCCAGCAGCTGGTCTAGCGGGAGGTACGTTGAGCAGTTCTTC
CASSWSSGRYVEQFF
>TRBJ2-4|TRBV9|many|TRBD2
TGTGCCAGCAGCGTACTGGTAGCGGGAAACATTCAGTACTTC
CASSVLVAGNIQYF
>TRBJ1-2|TRBV5-1|once|TRBD1
TGCGCCAGCAGCTTGGGGACAGGGGCCTCCTATGGCTACACCTTC
CASSLGTGASYGYTF
>TRBJ1-4|TRBV3-1|-|-
TGTGCCAGCAGACAACAGGGCACCAATGAAAAACTGTTTTTT
CASRQQGTNEKLFF
>TRBJ2-1|TRBV30|medium-sized|-
TGTGCCTGGAGTCCCCCAGGCGGGCCGACCCTTCAGTTCTTC
CAWSPPGGPTLQFF
>TRBJ2-2|TRBV20-1|-|-
TGCAGTGCGTCCGGGAACAAAAACACCGGGGAGCTGTTTTTT
CSASGNKNTGELFF
>TRBJ2-4|TRBV29-1|medium-sized|-
TGCAGCGTTGTACCCAGCGTTGGAAACATTCAGTACTTC
CSVVPSVGNIQYF
>TRBJ2-1|TRBV7-2|large|TRBD2
TGTGCCAGCAGCTTATTGTTCTGGACTAGCGTCTACAATGAGCAGTTCTTC
CASSLLFWTSVYNEQFF
>TRBJ2-5|TRBV11-3|many|TRBD1
TGTGCCAGCAGTGAAGGGACAGGACCACCTAAAGGGCCGCGGGATAGCGAGACCCAGTACTTC
CASSEGTGPPKGPRDSETQYF
>TRBJ2-5|TRBV11-3|many|-
TGTGCCAGCAGCTTAAACTTGAGAGAGACCCAGTACTTC
CASSLNLRETQYF
>TRBJ2-1|TRBV11-3|many|-
TGTGCCAGCTCCCCAAGGGGGGGGGGTGAGCAGTTCTTC
CASSPRGGGEQFF
>TRBJ2-1|TRBV29-1|many|TRBD1
TGCAGCGTTGAGCAGGGGGCCCATTACAATGAGCAGTTCTTC
CSVEQGAHYNEQFF
>TRBJ2-6|TRBV6-1|many|TRBD1
TGTGCCAGCAAAGAGGGGGCGGGTTTTGGGGCCAACGTCCTGACTTTC
CASKEGAGFGANVLTF
>TRBJ2-1|TRBV12-3/TRBV12-4|few|-
TGTGCCAGCAGTTTCGGGGGCTATGAGCGGTTCTTC
CASSFGGYERFF
>TRBJ2-6|TRBV4-1|many|TRBD2
TGCGCCAGCAGCCCGGGACTAGCGGGGGCTGGGGCCAACGTCCTGACTTTC
CASSPGLAGAGANVLTF
>TRBJ2-1|TRBV6-1|-|-
TGTGCCAGCAGGGTTGAGGGGATTTGGAATGAGCAGTTCTTC
CASRVEGIWNEQFF
>TRBJ2-7|TRBV5-4|many|TRBD1
TGTGCCAGCAGCTCGACCCGGACAGGGTGGTCCTACGAGCAGTACTTC
CASSSTRTGWSYEQYF
>TRBJ1-2|TRBV6-1|many|-
TGTGCCAGCAGCTTGGGAGCAGAGATGGGTGGCTACACCTTC
CASSLGAEMGGYTF
>TRBJ1-1|TRBV6-5|few|-
TGTGCCAGCAGCCAAGGGACGGCCGGGCACACTGAAGCTTTCTTT
CASSQGTAGHTEAFF
>TRBJ2-5|TRBV3-1|many|-
TGTGCCAGCAGCCAAGACCACATGGAGACCCAGTACTTC
CASSQDHMETQYF